A selection of T cell receptor beta chains follows, all from one sample in a study of blood T cell repertoires in COVID-19. Some clones are missing from TCRdb's copy, which holds only in-frame ones; the method was immunoSEQ multiplex PCR. The sample consists of roughly 320,000 clones, around 87% of them appearing once. The sample comprised peripheral blood. The receptor source for this set is a man aged 70 or older with acute or convalescent COVID-19. Each CDR3 is given with its conserved first and last residue. Fields, in order: clone size, V gene, J gene, D gene, CDR3 DNA, CDR3 protein. A D gene is named only where the DNA matches it firmly. Clone size is not always given. Where it is, it says once, few, many or a class for expanded clones.

clone_size: NA; v_call: TRBV4-1; j_call: TRBJ2-2; d_call: TRBD1; cdr3_nt: TGCGCCAGCAGCCAAGAACCGGGACAGGGGATAGCCGGGGAGCTGTTTTTT; cdr3_aa: CASSQEPGQGIAGELFF
clone_size: NA; v_call: TRBV30; j_call: TRBJ2-7; d_call: NA; cdr3_nt: TGTGCCTGGAGTAAGGGGGTCCTGGAGAACGAGCAGTACTTC; cdr3_aa: CAWSKGVLENEQYF
clone_size: NA; v_call: TRBV5-4; j_call: TRBJ2-6; d_call: NA; cdr3_nt: TGTGCCAGCAGCGCTGGACAGAGCTCTGGGGCCAACGTCCTGACTTTC; cdr3_aa: CASSAGQSSGANVLTF
clone_size: once; v_call: TRBV11-2; j_call: TRBJ2-5; d_call: NA; cdr3_nt: TGTGCCAGCAGCTTTAATTCTAGACAAGAGACCCAGTACTTC; cdr3_aa: CASSFNSRQETQYF
clone_size: NA; v_call: TRBV10-3; j_call: TRBJ1-1; d_call: NA; cdr3_nt: TGTGCCATCAAGGCGGGTCAGAACACTGAAGCTTTCTTT; cdr3_aa: CAIKAGQNTEAFF
clone_size: NA; v_call: TRBV28; j_call: TRBJ2-3; d_call: TRBD1; cdr3_nt: TGTGCCAGCAGTTCAATAGGACAGGGGGGCCAGTACTCCGCCACAGATACGCAGTATTTT; cdr3_aa: CASSSIGQGGQYSATDTQYF
clone_size: NA; v_call: TRBV5-1; j_call: TRBJ1-1; d_call: NA; cdr3_nt: TGCGCCAGCAGCCGCCCCCTTTCGACAGGGAACACTGAAGCTTTCTTT; cdr3_aa: CASSRPLSTGNTEAFF
clone_size: NA; v_call: TRBV4-2; j_call: TRBJ2-7; d_call: TRBD2; cdr3_nt: TGTGCCAGCACCCTTACTAGCGGGAGGGAATACGAGCAGTACTTC; cdr3_aa: CASTLTSGREYEQYF
clone_size: once; v_call: TRBV6-5; j_call: TRBJ2-3; d_call: TRBD2; cdr3_nt: TGTGCCAGCAGTTACTCGGGGGGGAGAACAGATACGCAGTATTTT; cdr3_aa: CASSYSGGRTDTQYF
clone_size: NA; v_call: TRBV7-9; j_call: TRBJ2-7; d_call: NA; cdr3_nt: TGTGCCAGCAGCCAAACAGGGTCCTACGAGCAGTACTTC; cdr3_aa: CASSQTGSYEQYF
clone_size: NA; v_call: TRBV7-2; j_call: TRBJ1-2; d_call: NA; cdr3_nt: TGTGCCAGCAGCCCCGTACAGGGTTCCTATGGCTACACCTTC; cdr3_aa: CASSPVQGSYGYTF
clone_size: NA; v_call: TRBV6-6; j_call: TRBJ2-1; d_call: NA; cdr3_nt: TGTGCCAGCAGTCCAGATAGCGGCAGCTCCTACAATGAGCAGTTCTTC; cdr3_aa: CASSPDSGSSYNEQFF
clone_size: NA; v_call: TRBV3-1/TRBV3-2; j_call: TRBJ2-1; d_call: TRBD1; cdr3_nt: TGTGCCAGCAGCGGGACAGTTAGATACAATGAGCAGTTCTTC; cdr3_aa: CASSGTVRYNEQFF